Listed here are 24 T cell receptor beta chains from one sample, sequenced in a study of T cell responses to AZD1222 COVID-19 vaccine. Method: immunoSEQ multiplex PCR; TCRdb's copy keeps in-frame clones and lacks some. Among roughly 120,000 clones, approximately 89% were seen once, and the ten largest hold roughly 4.5%. Sequenced here: peripheral blood, sampled on day 0 of AZD1222 vaccination. Receptor source: an adult in good health.

This clone was seen a handful of times. This chain links TRBV6-1 with TRBJ1-2; maybe TRBD1 (5 bases). The CDR3 loop spans 13 amino acids. V shed 3 bases and J shed 8 bases, with 13 bases lying between them. Germline V gene lookup returns CDR1 MNHNS and CDR2 SASEGT. In DNA, the CDR3 is TGTGCCAGCAGTGAGGGGCTCATTGGGGGCTACACCTTC. This translates into CASSEGLIGGYTF.

The chain is built from TRBV11-1 and TRBJ2-1; the match to TRBD1 covers 8 bases. Per the germline V gene, CDR1 is SGHAT and CDR2 is FQDESV (reference sequence). With V trimmed by 5 bases and J by 9 bases, 9 bases remained unmatched. CDR3 length: 14 residues. CDR3 region: CASSVSGGAGEQFF. The CDR3 nucleotides are TGTGCCAGCAGCGTGTCAGGGGGCGCAGGTGAGCAGTTCTTC.

This chain joins TRBV6-4 and TRBJ2-1; TRBD1 aligns across 10 bases. The CDR3 extends over 15 amino acids. Germline CDR1 and CDR2: MRHNA and SNTAGT. Unmatched junction bases numbered 10, after V lost 8 bases and J lost 6 bases. CDR3 loop: CASGDGTGAVNEQFF. CDR3 DNA: TGTGCCAGCGGCGACGGGACAGGGGCAGTCAATGAGCAGTTCTTC.

The chain is built from TRBV7-9 and TRBJ2-7, with D possibly TRBD1 on 5 matching bases. Germline assignment: CDR1 SEHNR and CDR2 FQNEAQ (reference sequence). The CDR3 length is 14 residues. V dropped 0 bases and J dropped 6 bases, with 12 bases sitting between them. CDR3 loop: CASSLATGAGEQYF. CDR3 sequence (DNA): TGTGCCAGCAGCTTAGCAACTGGGGCTGGCGAGCAGTACTTC.

This rearrangement joins TRBV7-9 to TRBJ2-6; D possibly corresponds to TRBD1 (6 bases). Trimming stripped 3 bases from V and 4 bases from J, with 13 bases between. The germline V gene has CDR1 SEHNR and CDR2 FQNEAQ (reference sequence). The CDR3 consists of 16 residues. The CDR3 nucleotides read TGTGCCAGCAGCTTTCCCAGGGGAGCGGGGGCCAACGTCCTGACTTTC. Translating it yields CASSFPRGAGANVLTF. Drawing the rest from reference TRBV7-9 and TRBJ2-6, the complete variable domain is DTGVSQNPRHKITKRGQNVTFRCDPISEHNRLYWYRQTLGQGPEFLTYFQNEAQLEKSRLLSDRFSAERPKGSFSTLEIQRTEQGDSAMYLCASSFPRGAGANVLTFGAGSRLTVL.

V is TRBV19 and J is TRBJ2-3, with D possibly TRBD2 on 6 matching bases. The CDR3 sequence is 13 residues long. V lost 3 bases and J 3 bases, leaving 7 bases between the germline ends. Germline-derived CDR1 and CDR2 are LNHDA and SQIVND (reference sequence). The CDR3 nucleotides are TGTGCCAGTAGTATGGGGAGGACAGATACGCAGTATTTT. Residues: CASSMGRTDTQYF.

This clone was detected once. The chain couples TRBV19 to TRBJ2-7; 8 positions agree with TRBD1. The CDR3 loop spans 12 amino acids. After removal of 8 bases from V and 5 bases from J, the junction contained 5 bases not matched to a gene. The V gene's germline CDR1 is LNHDA and CDR2 SQIVND (reference sequence). DNA of the CDR3: TGTGCCAGTCGACAGGGGATCGACGAGCAGTACTTC. It encodes CASRQGIDEQYF.

This chain uses TRBV5-1 with TRBJ1-4; no clear D. The CDR3 totals 15 residues. CDR1 SGHRS and CDR2 YFSETQ come from the germline V gene. V was trimmed by 1 base and J by 8 bases, leaving 15 bases between them. The CDR3 nucleotides read TGCGCCAGCAGCTTGTCGGGCCAGGCTGGGGAAAAACTGTTTTTT. Translation gives CASSLSGQAGEKLFF.

The chain joins TRBV27 to TRBJ1-1; no definite D call. V lost 6 bases to trimming and J lost 5 bases, with 13 bases between them. This CDR3 comprises 13 residues. The germline V gene encodes CDR1 MNHEY and CDR2 SMNVEV (reference sequence). The CDR3 bases are TGTGCCAGCAGCCCCTGGGTTGGGACTGAAGCTTTCTTT. Translating it yields CASSPWVGTEAFF.

This clone was detected a few times. V usage is TRBV5-6 and J usage is TRBJ2-7; D is uncertain. Between the trimmed V and J ends, which lost 5 bases and 1 base, there was a span of 10 bases. Germline V gene lookup returns CDR1 SGHDT and CDR2 YYEEEE. CDR3 size: 13 residues. Here the CDR3 DNA reads TGTGCCAGCAGTATAGGGCAATCCTACGAGCAGTACTTC. Residues: CASSIGQSYEQYF.

This chain uses TRBV13 with TRBJ2-7; no definite D call. This CDR3 has 13 residues. Trimming left V 0 bases short and J 2 bases short, with 5 bases between. The germline CDR1 and CDR2 sequences are PRHDT and FYEKMQ (reference sequence). The CDR3: CASSLGSTYEQYF. CDR3 DNA: TGTGCCAGCAGCTTAGGCAGTACCTACGAGCAGTACTTC.

The chain links TRBV7-7 to TRBJ2-3, with 11 nucleotides matching TRBD2. Unmatched junction bases numbered 5, after V lost 5 bases and J lost 4 bases. The CDR3 has 15 amino acids. CDR1 is SSHAT and CDR2 is FNYEAQ in the germline V gene (reference sequence). The CDR3 region is CASSISGGASDTQYF. CDR3 DNA: TGTGCCAGCAGCATTAGCGGGGGGGCCTCAGATACGCAGTATTTT.

V usage is TRBV18 and J usage is TRBJ2-1; D ambiguous. The germline V gene encodes CDR1 KGHSH and CDR2 LQKENI. V was cut by 2 bases and J by 4 bases, with 3 bases left in between. The CDR3 has 12 residues. The CDR3 DNA is TGTGCCAGCTCACCAGGTTACAATGAGCAGTTCTTC. It translates to CASSPGYNEQFF.

The rearrangement uses TRBV2 and TRBJ2-1; 8 nucleotides match TRBD2. With V trimmed by 6 bases and J by 6 bases, 7 bases remained unmatched. The germline CDR1 and CDR2 sequences are SNHLY and FYNNEI. The CDR3 covers 14 residues. CDR3 DNA: TGTGCCAGCAGGGGACTAGGGTCGAGCAATGAGCAGTTCTTC. Translation gives CASRGLGSSNEQFF.

This clone was seen once. The V call is TRBV12-3 or TRBV12-4, the J call TRBJ2-1; the D is unclear. V lost 5 bases and J lost 12, with 11 bases in between. This CDR3 is built from 11 residues. CDR3 in amino acids: CASSDRYGQFF. The CDR3 bases are TGTGCCAGCAGTGACCGTTATGGGCAGTTCTTC.

This clone came up a few times. V usage is TRBV19 and J usage is TRBJ2-1; D remains ambiguous. The CDR3 spans 16 residues. The germline CDR1 and CDR2 sequences are LNHDA and SQIVND (reference sequence). Trimming pared 0 bases from V and 4 bases from J, leaving 13 bases between. This CDR3 is CASSIDLGLQYNEQFF. DNA of the CDR3: TGTGCCAGTAGTATAGATCTGGGCTTACAATACAATGAGCAGTTCTTC.

There are a few counts of this clone. The chain couples TRBV29-1 to TRBJ2-7; D perhaps matches TRBD1 (5 bases). This CDR3 contains 15 residues. Germline V gene sequence: CDR1 SQVTM, CDR2 ANQGSEA. V lost 4 bases and J 3 bases, leaving 19 bases between the germline ends. The DNA for the CDR3 is TGCAGCGTTGTTCCCCAGGGTTGGAGAAGCTACGAGCAGTACTTC. Its translation: CSVVPQGWRSYEQYF.

CDR3 residues: CASRDRSSGNTIYF. CDR3 in DNA: TGTGCCAGCAGGGACAGGAGCTCTGGAAACACCATATATTTT. The chain is built from TRBV27 and TRBJ1-3; TRBD1 aligns across 7 bases. Per the germline V gene, CDR1 is MNHEY and CDR2 is SMNVEV (reference sequence). There are 14 residues in the CDR3. With V trimmed by 6 bases and J by 0 bases, 2 bases remained unmatched.

The chain recombines TRBV3-1 (or the pseudogene TRBV3-2) with TRBJ2-2; no reliable D call. The ends were cut back, 4 bases at V and 4 bases at J, with 7 bases in the middle. CDR1 and CDR2 (germline): LGHDT, YNNKEL (reference sequence). The CDR3 runs 13 residues. The CDR3 coding sequence is TGTGCCAGCAGCCTTTATGCCACCGGGGAGCTGTTTTTT. This encodes CASSLYATGELFF.

V and J are TRBV6-4 and TRBJ2-1; D is tentatively TRBD1 or TRBD2 (5 bases each). The CDR3 runs to 13 residues. CDR1 is MRHNA and CDR2 is SNTAGT in the germline V gene. V lost 6 bases, J lost 9 bases, and 15 bases lay in between. CDR3 in DNA: TGTGCCAGCAGCCTCGCCTGGGGGAGTGAGCAGTTCTTC. Translating it yields CASSLAWGSEQFF.

The rearrangement uses TRBV3-1 (or the pseudogene TRBV3-2) and TRBJ2-3, with 13 bases fitting TRBD2. Losses at the gene ends were 3 bases for V and 3 bases for J; bases not matched to a gene: 6. CDR1 and CDR2 from the germline V gene are LGHDT and YNNKEL (reference sequence). The CDR3 sequence is 17 residues long. The CDR3 coding sequence is TGTGCCAGCAGCCAGGTCCCGGGACTAGCGGGGACAGATACGCAGTATTTT. Its translation: CASSQVPGLAGTDTQYF.

The chain is built from TRBV7-9 and TRBJ1-2; the D gene is possibly TRBD1 (6 bases). V was pared by 5 bases and J by 4 bases, with 23 bases between. The CDR3 is 17 amino acids. CDR1 is SEHNR and CDR2 is FQNEAQ in the germline V gene (reference sequence). As DNA, the CDR3 is TGTGCCAGCAGCCCAGACGGGAGCGGGGGGCAGGTCTATGGCTACACCTTC. This gives the protein CASSPDGSGGQVYGYTF.

The chain joins TRBV2 to TRBJ1-1; D remains ambiguous. Trimming took off 2 bases at V and 0 bases at J, with 10 bases between the two ends. Germline-derived CDR1 and CDR2 are SNHLY and FYNNEI. This CDR3 spans 15 amino acids. CDR3 sequence: CASSERHSLNTEAFF. In nucleotides, the CDR3 is TGTGCCAGCAGTGAACGTCACAGCTTGAACACTGAAGCTTTCTTT.

Written as DNA, the CDR3 is TGTGCCTGGAGTCCGGGACTAGCGGGTTCCTACGAGCAGTACTTC. This gives the protein CAWSPGLAGSYEQYF. The chain combines TRBV30 with TRBJ2-7; 12 nucleotides align to TRBD2. Germline V gene lookup returns CDR1 GTSNPN and CDR2 SVGIG (reference sequence). This CDR3 has 15 residues. V lost 2 bases, J lost 1 base, and 3 bases stayed unmatched.